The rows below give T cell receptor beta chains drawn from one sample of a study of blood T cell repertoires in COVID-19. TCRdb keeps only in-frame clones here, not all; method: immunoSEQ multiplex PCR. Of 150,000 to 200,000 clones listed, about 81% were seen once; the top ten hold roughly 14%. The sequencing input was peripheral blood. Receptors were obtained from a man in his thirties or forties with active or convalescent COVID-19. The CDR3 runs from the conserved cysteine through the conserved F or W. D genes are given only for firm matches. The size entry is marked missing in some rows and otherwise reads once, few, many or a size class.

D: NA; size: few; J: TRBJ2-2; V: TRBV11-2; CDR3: CASSTHRNTGELFF; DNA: TGTGCCAGCAGCACTCACAGGAACACCGGGGAGCTGTTTTTT
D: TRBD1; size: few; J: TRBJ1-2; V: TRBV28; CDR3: CASSKRDRVDGYTF; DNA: TGTGCCAGCAGTAAACGCGACAGGGTTGATGGCTACACCTTC
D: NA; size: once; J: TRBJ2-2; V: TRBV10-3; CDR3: CAISVRENTGELFF; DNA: TGTGCCATCAGTGTCAGGGAGAACACCGGGGAGCTGTTTTTT
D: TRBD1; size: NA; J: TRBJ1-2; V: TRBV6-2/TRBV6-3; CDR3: CASSYQGVGGYTF; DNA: TGTGCCAGCAGTTACCAGGGGGTTGGTGGCTACACCTTC
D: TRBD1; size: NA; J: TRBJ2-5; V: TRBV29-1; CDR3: CSVRRQGGGETQYF; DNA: TGCAGCGTCCGACGACAGGGGGGTGGTGAGACCCAGTACTTC
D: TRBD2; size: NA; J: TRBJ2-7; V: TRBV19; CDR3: CASSWLPGVGGAYEQYF; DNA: TGTGCCAGTAGTTGGCTCCCTGGGGTGGGGGGGGCCTACGAGCAGTACTTC
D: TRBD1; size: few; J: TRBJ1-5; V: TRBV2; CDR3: CASSEGRGRYQPQHF; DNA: TGTGCCAGCAGTGAAGGCAGGGGGAGATATCAGCCCCAGCATTTT
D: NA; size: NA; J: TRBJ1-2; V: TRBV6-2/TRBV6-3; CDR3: CASSPRDTTNYGYTF; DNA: TGTGCCAGCAGTCCCCGGGACACAACTAACTATGGCTACACCTTC
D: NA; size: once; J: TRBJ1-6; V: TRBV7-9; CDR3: CASSLDVGAGGNSPLHF; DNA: TGTGCCAGCAGCTTAGACGTAGGCGCGGGGGGCAATTCACCCCTCCACTTT
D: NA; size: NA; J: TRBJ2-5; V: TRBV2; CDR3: CANDGDQETQYF; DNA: TGTGCCAACGACGGGGACCAAGAGACCCAGTACTTC
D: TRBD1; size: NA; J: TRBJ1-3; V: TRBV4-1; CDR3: CASTRDSSSGNTIYF; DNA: TGCGCCAGCACCAGGGACAGCAGCTCTGGAAACACCATATATTTT
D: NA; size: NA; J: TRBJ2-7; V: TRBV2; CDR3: CASSGGQSSYEQYF; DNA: TGTGCCAGCAGTGGTGGGCAGAGCTCCTACGAGCAGTACTTC
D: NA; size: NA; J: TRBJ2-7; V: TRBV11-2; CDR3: CASSLVGGEQYF; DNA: TGTGCCAGCAGCTTAGTGGGGGGTGAGCAGTACTTC
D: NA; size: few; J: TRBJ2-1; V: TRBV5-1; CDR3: CASSQDSSSYNEQFF; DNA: TGCGCCAGCAGCCAGGACAGTTCCTCCTACAATGAGCAGTTCTTC
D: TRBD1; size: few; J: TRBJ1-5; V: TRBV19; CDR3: CASSFGQGNQPQHF; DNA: TGTGCCAGTAGCTTTGGACAGGGCAATCAGCCCCAGCATTTT
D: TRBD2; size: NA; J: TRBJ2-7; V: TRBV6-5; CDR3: CASIRTSGSYEQYF; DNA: TGTGCCAGCATTAGGACTAGCGGATCCTACGAGCAGTACTTC
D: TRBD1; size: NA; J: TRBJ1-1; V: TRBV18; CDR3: CASSPPLLRGSTEAFF; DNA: TGTGCCAGCTCACCACCCTTACTCAGGGGGAGCACTGAAGCTTTCTTT
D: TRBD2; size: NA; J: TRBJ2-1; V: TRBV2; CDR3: CASRRGLAGGHNEQFF; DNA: TGTGCCAGCAGGCGGGGACTAGCGGGTGGCCACAATGAGCAGTTCTTC
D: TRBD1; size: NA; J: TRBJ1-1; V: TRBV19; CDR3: CASSKISDRGGEAFF; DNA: TGTGCCAGTAGTAAGATCTCTGACAGGGGCGGCGAAGCTTTCTTT
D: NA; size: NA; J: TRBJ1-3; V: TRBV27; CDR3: CASSPEWGAGNTIYF; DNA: TGTGCCAGCAGCCCCGAGTGGGGGGCTGGAAACACCATATATTTT
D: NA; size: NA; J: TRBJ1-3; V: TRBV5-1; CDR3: CASSLALGAGNTIYF; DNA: TGCGCCAGCAGCTTGGCCTTAGGGGCTGGAAACACCATATATTTT
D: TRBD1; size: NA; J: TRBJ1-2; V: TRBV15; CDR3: CATSRAPGQGNYGYTF; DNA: TGTGCCACCAGCAGAGCCCCGGGACAGGGTAACTATGGCTACACCTTC
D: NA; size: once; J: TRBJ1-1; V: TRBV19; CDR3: CASSTAPFRGNTEAFF; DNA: TGTGCCAGTAGTACCGCCCCTTTCAGGGGAAACACTGAAGCTTTCTTT
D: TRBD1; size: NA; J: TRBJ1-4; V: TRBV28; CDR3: CASSFEDRVRPTNEKLFF; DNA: TGTGCCAGCAGTTTCGAGGACAGGGTGAGACCAACTAATGAAAAACTGTTTTTT
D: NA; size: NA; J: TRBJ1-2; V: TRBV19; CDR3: CASSQGLDGYTF; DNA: TGTGCCAGTAGTCAGGGGCTGGATGGCTACACCTTC
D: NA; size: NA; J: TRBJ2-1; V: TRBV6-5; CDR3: CASSRQGTDNEQFF; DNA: TGTGCCAGCTCCCGGCAGGGTACGGACAATGAGCAGTTCTTC
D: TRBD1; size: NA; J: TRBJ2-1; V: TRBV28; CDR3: CASSRTGSVSYNEQFF; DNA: TGTGCCAGCAGCCGGACAGGGAGTGTTTCCTACAATGAGCAGTTCTTC
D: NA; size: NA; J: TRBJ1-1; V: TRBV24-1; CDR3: CATSDTPGTEAFF; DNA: TGTGCCACCAGTGATACCCCCGGCACTGAAGCTTTCTTT
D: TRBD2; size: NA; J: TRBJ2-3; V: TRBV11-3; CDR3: CASSLEGGPTDTQYF; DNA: TGTGCCAGCAGCTTAGAGGGAGGGCCCACAGATACGCAGTATTTT
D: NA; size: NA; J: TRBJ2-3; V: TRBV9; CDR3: CASSVEASVDTQYF; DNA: TGTGCCAGCAGCGTAGAGGCTAGCGTAGATACGCAGTATTTT
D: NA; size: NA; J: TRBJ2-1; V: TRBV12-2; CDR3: CASRLAIEEQFF; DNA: TGTGCAAGTCGCTTAGCGATAGAGGAGCAGTTCTTC
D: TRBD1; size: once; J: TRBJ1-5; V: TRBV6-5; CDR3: CASATGEAQPQHF; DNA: TGTGCCAGCGCCACAGGGGAGGCTCAGCCCCAGCATTTT
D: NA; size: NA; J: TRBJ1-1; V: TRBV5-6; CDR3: CASSTRTGYTEAFF; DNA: TGTGCCAGCAGCACCCGCACAGGGTACACTGAAGCTTTCTTT
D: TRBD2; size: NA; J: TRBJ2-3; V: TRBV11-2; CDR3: CASSLMRGTQYF; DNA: TGTGCCAGCAGCTTAATGCGGGGGACGCAGTATTTT
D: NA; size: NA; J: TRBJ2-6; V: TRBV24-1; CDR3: CATSDPGAGANVLTF; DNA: TGTGCCACCAGTGACCCAGGGGCTGGGGCCAACGTCCTGACTTTC
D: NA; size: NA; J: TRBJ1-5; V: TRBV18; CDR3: CASSPAGSRSNQPQHF; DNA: TGTGCCAGCTCACCAGCAGGGTCAAGGAGCAATCAGCCCCAGCATTTT
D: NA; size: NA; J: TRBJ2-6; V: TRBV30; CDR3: CAWRPGSGANVLTF; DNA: TGTGCCTGGAGGCCGGGATCTGGGGCCAACGTCCTGACTTTC
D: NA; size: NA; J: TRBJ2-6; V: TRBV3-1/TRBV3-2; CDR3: CASSQYSGGSGSGANVLTF; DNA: TGTGCCAGCAGCCAATATAGCGGAGGGTCAGGCTCTGGGGCCAACGTCCTGACTTTC
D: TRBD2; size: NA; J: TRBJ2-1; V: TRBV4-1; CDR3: CASSRAGLAGLGNEQFF; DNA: TGCGCCAGCAGCCGCGCCGGACTAGCGGGCTTAGGCAATGAGCAGTTCTTC
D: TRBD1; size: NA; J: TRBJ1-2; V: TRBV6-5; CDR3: CASLGTGTGYTF; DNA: TGTGCCAGCCTGGGGACAGGGACTGGCTACACCTTC
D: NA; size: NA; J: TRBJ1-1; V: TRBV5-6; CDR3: CASSLGGANTEAFF; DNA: TGTGCCAGCAGCTTGGGTGGGGCGAACACTGAAGCTTTCTTT
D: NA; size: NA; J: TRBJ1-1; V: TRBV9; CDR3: CASSVDLGDMNTEAFF; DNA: TGTGCCAGCAGCGTAGATTTGGGGGACATGAACACTGAAGCTTTCTTT
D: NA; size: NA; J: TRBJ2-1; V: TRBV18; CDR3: CASSPGFGTKANEQFF; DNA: TGTGCCAGCTCACCGGGTTTCGGGACAAAGGCCAATGAGCAGTTCTTC
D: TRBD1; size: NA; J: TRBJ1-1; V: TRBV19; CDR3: CASRTGGANTEAFF; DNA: TGTGCCAGTAGGACAGGGGGCGCGAACACTGAAGCTTTCTTT
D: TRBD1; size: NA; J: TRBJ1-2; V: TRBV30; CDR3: CAWNPGQGAGGYTF; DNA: TGTGCCTGGAACCCGGGACAGGGGGCTGGCGGCTACACCTTC
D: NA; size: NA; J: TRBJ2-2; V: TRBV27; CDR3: CASSPAEHRGTGELFF; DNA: TGTGCCAGCAGTCCAGCGGAGCACCGGGGCACCGGGGAGCTGTTTTTT
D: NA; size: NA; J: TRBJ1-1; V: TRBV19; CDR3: CASSAGANTEAFF; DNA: TGTGCCAGTAGCGCGGGGGCCAACACTGAAGCTTTCTTT
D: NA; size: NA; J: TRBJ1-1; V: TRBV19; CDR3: CASSSDKTKVEAFF; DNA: TGTGCCAGTAGTTCGGACAAAACGAAGGTCGAAGCTTTCTTT
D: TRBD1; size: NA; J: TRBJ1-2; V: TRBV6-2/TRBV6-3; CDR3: CASSNRGYGYTF; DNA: TGTGCCAGCAGCAACAGGGGCTATGGCTACACCTTC
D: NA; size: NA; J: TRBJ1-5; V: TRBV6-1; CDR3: CASSEEGRGNQPQHF; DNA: TGTGCCAGCAGTGAAGAAGGGAGGGGCAATCAGCCCCAGCATTTT
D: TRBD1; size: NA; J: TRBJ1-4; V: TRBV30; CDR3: CAWSSQGAGKLFF; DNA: TGTGCCTGGAGTTCGCAGGGGGCCGGAAAACTGTTTTTT
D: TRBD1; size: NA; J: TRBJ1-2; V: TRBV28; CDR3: CASSSGQNYGYTF; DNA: TGTGCCAGCAGTTCGGGACAGAACTATGGCTACACCTTC
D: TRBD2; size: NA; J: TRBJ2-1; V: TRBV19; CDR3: CASSVGTSGRDEQFF; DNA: TGTGCCAGTAGTGTCGGGACTAGCGGGAGGGATGAGCAGTTCTTC
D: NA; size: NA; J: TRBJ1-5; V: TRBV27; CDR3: CASSTQGGTNQPQHF; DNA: TGTGCCAGCAGCACCCAGGGTGGAACCAATCAGCCCCAGCATTTT
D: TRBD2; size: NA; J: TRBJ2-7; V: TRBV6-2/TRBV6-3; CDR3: CASSYSHQLAGVAYEQYF; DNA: TGTGCCAGCAGTTACTCTCACCAACTAGCGGGAGTTGCCTACGAGCAGTACTTC
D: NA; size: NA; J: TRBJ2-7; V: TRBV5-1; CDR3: CASSWIDYSKEQYF; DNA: TGCGCCAGCAGCTGGATCGACTACAGCAAAGAGCAGTACTTC
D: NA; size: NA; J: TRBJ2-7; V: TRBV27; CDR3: CASSFTAGFEQYF; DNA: TGTGCCAGCAGTTTCACCGCAGGGTTCGAGCAGTACTTC
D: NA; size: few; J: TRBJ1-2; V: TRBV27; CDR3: CASSRDTYYGYTF; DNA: TGTGCCAGCAGTAGGGACACGTACTATGGCTACACCTTC
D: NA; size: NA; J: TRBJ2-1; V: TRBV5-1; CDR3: CASSYVSTSLDNEQFF; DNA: TGCGCCAGCAGCTATGTCAGTACTAGCCTAGACAATGAGCAGTTCTTC